The 9 T cell receptor beta chains reported below all come from one sample, sequenced in a study of blood T cell repertoires in COVID-19. Assay: immunoSEQ multiplex PCR; the TCRdb copy retains only in-frame clones and omits some. The repertoire holds over 45,000 clones, with approximately 85% as singletons. The specimen sequenced was peripheral blood. These receptors were obtained from a middle-aged man with acute or convalescent COVID-19.

This clone has a handful of counts. This rearrangement joins TRBV10-3 to TRBJ2-1; 8 bases line up with TRBD2. Trimming at V came to 3 bases and at J to 9 bases, leaving 7 bases not matched to a gene. From germline, CDR1 is ENHRY and CDR2 SYGVKD. The CDR3 runs 14 residues. This CDR3 reads CAISEFGGAVEQFF. The CDR3 DNA follows: TGTGCCATCAGTGAATTCGGGGGGGCCGTTGAGCAGTTCTTC.

The chain is built from TRBV5-4 and TRBJ2-7, with TRBD2 identical over 7 bases. Looked up from germline, CDR1 is SGHNT and CDR2 is YYREEE (reference sequence). Trimming removed 3 bases from V and 6 bases from J; junction bases left unmatched: 18. This CDR3 contains 17 residues. The CDR3 DNA sequence: TGTGCCAGCAGCTCGGGGGGACGGGCCACAACGGGGCTCGAGCAGTACTTC. Protein sequence: CASSSGGRATTGLEQYF.

CDR3 sequence (DNA): TGTGCCAGTATCGACCCAGGGGACTATGGCTACACCTTC. It encodes CASIDPGDYGYTF. The chain carries TRBV28 and TRBJ1-2; D may be TRBD1 (6 bases). Germline assignment: CDR1 MDHEN and CDR2 SYDVKM. This CDR3 spans 13 amino acids. V lost 9 bases and J 3 bases, leaving 14 bases between the germline ends.

V is TRBV30 and J is TRBJ1-3; 9 bases align to TRBD1. The germline V gene has CDR1 GTSNPN and CDR2 SVGIG (reference sequence). The CDR3 has 14 amino acids. Losses at the gene ends were 0 bases for V and 8 bases for J; bases not matched to a gene: 5. The CDR3 protein is CAWSVQGAGDTIYF. The CDR3 region has the DNA TGTGCCTGGAGTGTACAGGGGGCTGGGGACACCATATATTTT.

For the CDR3, the DNA is TGTGCCAGCAGGCATAACAGGGCACCGAACACTGAAGCTTTCTTT. Its protein is CASRHNRAPNTEAFF. The chain employs TRBV27 and TRBJ1-1, with TRBD1 as a possible D gene (6 bases). Trimming pared 6 bases from V and 1 base from J, leaving 15 bases between. CDR1 MNHEY and CDR2 SMNVEV come from the germline V gene (reference sequence). This CDR3 comprises 15 residues.

This clone has a handful of counts. V usage is TRBV6-1 and J usage is TRBJ1-2; D remains ambiguous. The CDR3 is 13 residues long. Germline V gene lookup returns CDR1 MNHNS and CDR2 SASEGT. V dropped 3 bases and J dropped 13 bases, with 18 bases sitting between them. CDR3 sequence (DNA): TGTGCCAGCAGTGACCCTACTGGGAGAATCTCCACCTTC. Its protein product is CASSDPTGRISTF.

J is TRBJ2-7 and V is TRBV27; D might be TRBD2 (5 bases). The CDR3 totals 13 residues. Germline V lookup: CDR1 MNHEY, CDR2 SMNVEV (reference sequence). V was pared by 3 bases and J by 6 bases, with 12 bases between. CDR3: CASSFGESAEQYF. CDR3 in DNA: TGTGCCAGCAGTTTTGGGGAGTCGGCCGAGCAGTACTTC.

V and J are TRBV4-3 and TRBJ1-2; 8 bases map to TRBD1. Per germline, CDR1 LGHNA and CDR2 YSLEER. This CDR3 region has 16 residues. V lost 4 bases, J lost 5 bases, and 12 bases stayed unmatched. CDR3 amino acids: CASSPLGQGVEYGYTF. The DNA of the CDR3 is TGCGCCAGCAGCCCCCTCGGACAGGGAGTTGAATATGGCTACACCTTC.

CDR3 nucleotide sequence: TGTGCCACCAGACCACTACTTCCTGGGGATACGCAGTATTTT. Amino acids: CATRPLLPGDTQYF. This sequence joins TRBV28 and TRBJ2-3; D remains unclear. The CDR3 totals 14 residues. Germline V gene lookup returns CDR1 MDHEN and CDR2 SYDVKM. V dropped 10 bases and J dropped 6 bases, with 20 bases sitting between them.